Below, 27 T cell receptor beta chains from the same sample are listed, as sequenced in a study of cytomegalovirus exposure and HLA in healthy donors. Primers: 60 Vbeta forward and 13 Jbeta reverse. Repertoires were generated with immunoSEQ multiplex PCR, while TCRdb's copy carries only in-frame clones and drops some. The data hold about 120,000 clones, with about 68% observed a single time. The sequencing input was PBMCs. The receptors were gathered from a woman aged 40 to 55 in good health and CMV-seropositive.

This chain connects TRBV19 to TRBJ2-7, with TRBD1 matching over 8 bases. This CDR3 has 12 amino acids. Germline V lookup: CDR1 LNHDA, CDR2 SQIVND (reference sequence). V was pared by 10 bases and J by 0 bases, with 2 bases of the junction left unmatched. This CDR3 is CATRGPSYEQYF. The CDR3 DNA is TGTGCCACCAGGGGGCCCTCCTACGAGCAGTACTTC.

The rearrangement joins TRBV30 to TRBJ2-7; the match to TRBD2 covers 12 bases. CDR3 length: 13 residues. Germline CDR1 is GTSNPN and CDR2 is SVGIG (reference sequence). Trimming took 8 bases from V and 3 from J; bases not matched to a gene: 5. The CDR3 nucleotides read TGTGCCCTGACGACTAGCGGGAGCTACGAGCAGTACTTC. Its protein product is CALTTSGSYEQYF. Full variable domain (outside the CDR3, taken from reference TRBV30 and TRBJ2-7): SQTIHQWPATLVQPVGSPLSLECTVEGTSNPNLYWYRQAAGRGLQLLFYSVGIGQISSEVPQNLSASRPQDRQFILSSKKLLLSDSGFYLCALTTSGSYEQYFGPGTRLTVT.

The V and J genes are TRBV19 and TRBJ2-1; D is uncertain. V was cut by 9 bases and J by 6 bases, with 18 bases left in between. Germline values: CDR1 LNHDA, CDR2 SQIVND (reference sequence). The CDR3 contains 14 residues. The CDR3 region is CASRNRGIANEQFF. The CDR3 DNA reads TGTGCCAGCAGAAACCGAGGAATAGCCAATGAGCAGTTCTTC.

The CDR3 coding sequence is TGTGCCAGCTCACCACCCGTCTACGAGCAGTACTTC. Translation gives CASSPPVYEQYF. V gene TRBV18 combines with J gene TRBJ2-7, with D unclear. V lost 0 bases and J lost 3, with 3 bases in between. The CDR3 is 12 amino acids. CDR1 is KGHSH, CDR2 LQKENI, per germline. Looking up the rest from reference TRBV18 and TRBJ2-7 gives the full variable domain: NAGVMQNPRHLVRRRGQEARLRCSPMKGHSHVYWYRQLPEEGLKFMVYLQKENIIDESGMPKERFSAEFPKEGPSILRIQQVVRGDSAAYFCASSPPVYEQYFGPGTRLTVT.

This clone was seen only once. The V and J genes are TRBV5-1 and TRBJ2-1; possible D gene TRBD1, 5 bases. This CDR3 region has 12 residues. Germline V gene lookup returns CDR1 SGHRS and CDR2 YFSETQ. Between the trimmed V and J ends, which lost 7 bases and 6 bases, there was a span of 11 bases. CDR3 protein: CASGRQINEQFF. In DNA, the CDR3 is TGCGCCAGCGGAAGACAGATCAATGAGCAGTTCTTC.

This clone was counted once. V and J are TRBV6-6 and TRBJ1-4, with D possibly TRBD1 on 5 matching bases. This CDR3 comprises 14 residues. In germline, CDR1 is MNHNY, CDR2 SVGAGI (reference sequence). The germline V and J ends were trimmed by 8 bases and 0 bases, with 10 bases remaining between them. CDR3 coding DNA: TGTGCCAGCCGAGGACAACCAACTAATGAAAAACTGTTTTTT. This translates into CASRGQPTNEKLFF.

The chain carries TRBV5-1 and TRBJ2-1, with 10 positions matching TRBD1. Trimming took 3 bases from V and 12 from J; bases not matched to a gene: 0. CDR1 and CDR2 (germline): SGHRS, YFSETQ. The CDR3 has 11 amino acids. CDR3 in DNA: TGCGCCAGCAGCTGGGACAGGGGGCAGTTCTTC. This codes for CASSWDRGQFF.

The chain employs TRBV27 and TRBJ2-1, with 15 bases lining up with TRBD2. There are 19 residues in the CDR3. The junction had 12 bases not matched to a gene; V was cut back by 5 bases and J by 4 bases. CDR1 is MNHEY and CDR2 is SMNVEV in the germline V gene (reference sequence). The CDR3 nucleotides read TGTGCCAGCAGTCGGTGGCTGGGGACTAGCGGGAGGAAGTACAATGAGCAGTTCTTC. It encodes CASSRWLGTSGRKYNEQFF.

The gene calls are TRBV25-1 and TRBJ2-1; no clear D. V was trimmed by 0 bases and J by 2 bases, leaving 17 bases between them. The CDR3 loop spans 18 amino acids. Germline V gene sequence: CDR1 MGHDK, CDR2 SYGVNS. The CDR3 here is CASSEYPRSDDPYNEQFF. The DNA of the CDR3 is TGTGCCAGCAGTGAATACCCCAGAAGCGATGACCCCTACAATGAGCAGTTCTTC.

V is TRBV6-5 and J is TRBJ2-7; 7 bases are a match to TRBD2. Germline trimming cut 2 bases from V and 4 bases from J; bases unmatched to any gene: 2. CDR3 length equals 13 residues. Germline lookup yields CDR1 MNHEY and CDR2 SVGAGI. The CDR3 DNA reads as TGTGCCAGCAGTTACGCTAGCGGATACGAGCAGTACTTC. Its translation is CASSYASGYEQYF.

About this clone: An end of the junction differs from the germline gene, which may be a read error. This chain connects TRBV7-9 to TRBJ2-1; 12 bases line up with TRBD1. Germline V CDR1 and CDR2: SEHNR, FQNEAQ (reference sequence). CDR3 size: 18 residues. CDR3: CSSSLEEKGQGARNEQFF. The CDR3 DNA reads as TGTTCCAGCAGCTTAGAGGAAAAGGGACAGGGGGCGCGGAATGAGCAGTTCTTC.

This clone appeared once. CDR3 sequence (DNA): TGTGCCAGCAGTTTATGGGAAAGGGGGTTAAAGGGGACCGGGGAGCTGTTTTTT. Its translation is CASSLWERGLKGTGELFF. The chain links TRBV28 to TRBJ2-2; tentative D call: TRBD1 (6 bases). Germline CDR1 is MDHEN and CDR2 is SYDVKM. The CDR3 runs 18 residues. Trimming pared 0 bases from V and 5 bases from J, leaving 19 bases between.

This clone was seen a handful of times. The CDR3 nucleotides are TGTGCCAGCAGTTTAAGAGGCCAGGGCAGACGGTCTGAAGCTTTCTTT. Translated: CASSLRGQGRRSEAFF. The chain carries TRBV28 and TRBJ1-1; perhaps TRBD1 as D (5 bases). The V end was cut by 2 bases, the J end by 6 bases, with 19 bases between. Germline V CDR1 and CDR2: MDHEN, SYDVKM. This CDR3 has 16 amino acids. The entire variable domain, with the rest obtained from reference TRBV28 and TRBJ1-1, is as follows: DVKVTQSSRYLVKRTGEKVFLECVQDMDHENMFWYRQDPGLGLRLIYFSYDVKMKEKGDIPEGYSVSREKKERFSLILESASTNQTSMYLCASSLRGQGRRSEAFFGQGTRLTVV.

This chain connects TRBV14 to TRBJ2-7; D possibly corresponds to TRBD1 (6 bases). The germline V and J ends were trimmed by 0 bases and 6 bases, with 12 bases remaining between them. The germline V gene encodes CDR1 SGHDN and CDR2 FVKESK. This CDR3 is built from 14 residues. The CDR3 DNA reads TGTGCCAGCAGCCAAGATACAGGGTCGGGCGAGCAGTACTTC. This codes for CASSQDTGSGEQYF.

This chain links TRBV6-1 with TRBJ2-5; 11 bases align to TRBD2. The J call may be faulty, since TRBJ2-7 better matches the DNA end. CDR3 length: 18 residues. From germline, CDR1 is MNHNS and CDR2 SASEGT. The CDR3 protein is CASSDVLAGDRGPYEQYF. In nucleotides, the CDR3 is TGTGCCAGCAGTGATGTACTAGCGGGAGATCGGGGGCCCTACGAGCAGTACTTC.

This chain joins TRBV30 and TRBJ1-6; D remains unclear. The V gene's germline CDR1 is GTSNPN and CDR2 SVGIG (reference sequence). V lost 0 bases and J 4 bases, leaving 16 bases between the germline ends. This CDR3 has 17 residues. The CDR3 region is CAWSVRGVGVYNSPLHF. The CDR3 DNA follows: TGTGCCTGGAGTGTCCGGGGTGTGGGCGTATATAATTCACCCCTCCACTTT.

The V gene is TRBV19, the J gene TRBJ1-2; tentative D call: TRBD1 (6 bases). The CDR3 has 16 residues. Trimming took 7 bases from V and 5 from J, leaving 23 bases between them. CDR1 is LNHDA, CDR2 SQIVND, per germline (reference sequence). The CDR3 coding sequence is TGTGCCAGTACGACCCCGCGCGGGGGCGCATTGTATGGCTACACCTTC. This encodes CASTTPRGGALYGYTF. Variable domain in full (rest from reference TRBV19 and TRBJ1-2): DGGITQSPKYLFRKEGQNVTLSCEQNLNHDAMYWYRQDPGQGLRLIYYSQIVNDFQKGDIAEGYSVSREKKESFPLTVTSAQKNPTAFYLCASTTPRGGALYGYTFGSGTRLTVV.

The genes are TRBV6-1 and TRBJ2-7; D is possibly TRBD2 (7 bases). The CDR3 is 15 residues long. Looked up from germline, CDR1 is MNHNS and CDR2 is SASEGT. V dropped 1 base and J dropped 1 base, with 11 bases sitting between them. The CDR3 loop reads CASSEVGGRSYEQYF. CDR3 coding DNA: TGTGCCAGCAGTGAAGTGGGGGGGCGTTCCTACGAGCAGTACTTC.

The chain recombines TRBV9 with TRBJ2-1; TRBD2 matches at 11 bases. Germline loops: CDR1 SGDLS, CDR2 YYNGEE. Trimming took 2 bases from V and 7 from J; bases not matched to a gene: 5. This CDR3 comprises 15 residues. CDR3 coding DNA: TGTGCCAGCAGCGTTAGCGGGAGGGCCGGGAATGAGCAGTTCTTC. The encoded protein is CASSVSGRAGNEQFF.

This chain connects TRBV13 to TRBJ1-2; 9 nucleotides line up with TRBD1. Trimming took 7 bases from V and 8 from J; bases not matched to a gene: 8. The CDR3 sequence is 13 residues long. Germline lookup yields CDR1 PRHDT and CDR2 FYEKMQ (reference sequence). The CDR3 coding sequence is TGTGCCAGCACCCTTGGACAGGGGTGGGGCTACACCTTC. Translated, it gives CASTLGQGWGYTF.

The gene calls are TRBV9 and TRBJ2-1; possible D gene TRBD2, 5 bases. CDR1 is SGDLS, CDR2 YYNGEE, per germline. Deletions cut 3 bases from V and 7 bases from J, with 11 bases between. The CDR3 sequence is 13 residues long. CDR3 nucleotides: TGTGCCAGCAGCGCGGGGTGGAGTAATGAGCAGTTCTTC. Translating gives CASSAGWSNEQFF. Filled out from reference TRBV9 and TRBJ2-1, the complete variable domain reads DSGVTQTPKHLITATGQRVTLRCSPRSGDLSVYWYQQSLDQGLQFLIQYYNGEERAKGNILERFSAQQFPDLHSELNLSSLELGDSALYFCASSAGWSNEQFFGPGTRLTVL.

The chain links TRBV7-6 to TRBJ1-2, with D unclear. This CDR3 region has 16 residues. Germline V gene lookup returns CDR1 SGHVS and CDR2 FNYEAQ. V lost 5 bases and J lost 0, with 16 bases in between. CDR3 in amino acids: CASSRLRGKTNYGYTF. CDR3 in DNA: TGTGCCAGCAGCCGACTGAGAGGGAAGACTAACTATGGCTACACCTTC. Based on the CDR3 plus reference TRBV7-6 and TRBJ1-2, the full variable domain is GAGVSQSPRYKVTKRGQDVALRCDPISGHVSLYWYRQALGQGPEFLTYFNYEAQQDKSGLPNDRFSAERPEGSISTLTIQRTEQRDSAMYRCASSRLRGKTNYGYTFGSGTRLTVV.

This clone turned up a few times. The chain recombines TRBV28 with TRBJ2-5, with 9 bases identical to TRBD1. The germline CDR1 and CDR2 sequences are MDHEN and SYDVKM. The CDR3 contains 17 residues. Losses at the gene ends were 5 bases for V and 5 bases for J; bases not matched to a gene: 15. The CDR3 is CASSDPENYRGLETQYF. The CDR3 nucleotides are TGTGCCAGCAGTGACCCCGAAAATTACAGGGGGCTGGAGACCCAGTACTTC.

The chain links TRBV2 to TRBJ2-2; 7 bases map to TRBD2. CDR3 length: 16 residues. The V and J ends lost 5 bases and 6 bases, in that order; junction bases with no gene match: 12. CDR1 is SNHLY, CDR2 FYNNEI, per germline. The CDR3 sequence is CASSRVRTSNAGELFF. The CDR3, as DNA: TGTGCCAGCAGTCGGGTTCGGACTAGTAATGCCGGGGAGCTGTTTTTT.

This clone was found once. This chain links TRBV9 with TRBJ2-1, with D tentatively TRBD2 (6 bases). The V gene's germline CDR1 is SGDLS and CDR2 YYNGEE. V shed 3 bases and J shed 5 bases, with 15 bases lying between them. This CDR3 is built from 15 residues. The CDR3 nucleotides read TGTGCCAGCAGCGCCCGGACTACCGTAAACAATGAGCAGTTCTTC. As protein: CASSARTTVNNEQFF.

J is TRBJ2-2 and V is TRBV11-3; 8 bases are shared with TRBD1. The CDR3 sequence is 18 residues long. CDR1 and CDR2 (germline): SGHNT, YENEEA. Trimming at V came to 3 bases and at J to 2 bases, leaving 11 bases not matched to a gene. The CDR3 reads CASSFKYQGAENTGELFF. The CDR3 region has the DNA TGTGCCAGCAGCTTTAAATACCAGGGGGCGGAAAACACCGGGGAGCTGTTTTTT.

The chain uses TRBV29-1 and TRBJ2-1, with a weak D call TRBD1 (5 bases). CDR1 SQVTM and CDR2 ANQGSEA come from the germline V gene. V lost 6 bases and J 4 bases, leaving 16 bases between the germline ends. This CDR3 is built from 14 residues. DNA of the CDR3: TGCAGCGTCACAGGCGGACCAGATTACAATGAGCAGTTCTTC. It specifies CSVTGGPDYNEQFF.